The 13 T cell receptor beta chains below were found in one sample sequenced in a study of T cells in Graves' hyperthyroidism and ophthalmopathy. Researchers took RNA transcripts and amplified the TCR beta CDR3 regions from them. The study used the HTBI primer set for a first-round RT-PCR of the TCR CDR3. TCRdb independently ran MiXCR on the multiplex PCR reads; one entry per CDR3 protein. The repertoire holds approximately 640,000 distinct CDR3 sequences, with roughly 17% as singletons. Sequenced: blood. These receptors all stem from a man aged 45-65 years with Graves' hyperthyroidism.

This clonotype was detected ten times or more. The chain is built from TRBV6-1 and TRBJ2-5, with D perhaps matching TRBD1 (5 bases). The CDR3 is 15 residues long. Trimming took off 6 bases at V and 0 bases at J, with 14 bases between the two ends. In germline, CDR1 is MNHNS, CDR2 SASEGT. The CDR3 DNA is TGTGCCAGCAGCGTTTTCACGACAGACCAAGAGACCCAGTACTTC. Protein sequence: CASSVFTTDQETQYF.

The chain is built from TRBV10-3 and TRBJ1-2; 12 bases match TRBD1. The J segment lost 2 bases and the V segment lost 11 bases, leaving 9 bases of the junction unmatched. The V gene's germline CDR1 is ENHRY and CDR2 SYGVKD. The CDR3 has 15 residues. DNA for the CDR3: TGTGCCGCCGGGAGAGGGACAGGGGGCAACTATGGCTACACCTTC. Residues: CAAGRGTGGNYGYTF.

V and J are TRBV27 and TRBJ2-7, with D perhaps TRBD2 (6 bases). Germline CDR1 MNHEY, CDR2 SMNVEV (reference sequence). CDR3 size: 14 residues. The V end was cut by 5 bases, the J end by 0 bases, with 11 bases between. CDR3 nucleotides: TGTGCCAGCAGTACACGGGGGACCTCCTACGAGCAGTACTTC. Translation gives CASSTRGTSYEQYF.

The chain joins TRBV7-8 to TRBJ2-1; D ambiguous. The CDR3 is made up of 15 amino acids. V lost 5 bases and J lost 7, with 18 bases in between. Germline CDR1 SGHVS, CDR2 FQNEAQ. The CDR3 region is CASSPWVGEPNEQFF. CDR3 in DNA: TGTGCCAGCAGCCCGTGGGTCGGAGAGCCGAATGAGCAGTTCTTC.

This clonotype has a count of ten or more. As DNA, the CDR3 is TGTGCCAGCAGTCTAGAGGATCGTCGGCAGTTCTTC. This translates into CASSLEDRRQFF. The chain recombines TRBV28 with TRBJ2-1; D is ambiguous. The CDR3 consists of 12 residues. Germline CDR1 and CDR2: MDHEN and SYDVKM. The V end was cut by 5 bases, the J end by 12 bases, with 14 bases between.

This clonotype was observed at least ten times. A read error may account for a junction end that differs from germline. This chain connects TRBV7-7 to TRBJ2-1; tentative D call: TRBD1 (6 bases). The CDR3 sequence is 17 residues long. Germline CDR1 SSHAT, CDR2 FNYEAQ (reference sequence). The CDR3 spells CASSLGVGGATYNEQFF. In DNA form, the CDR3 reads TGTGCTAGCAGCTTAGGGGTAGGGGGAGCCACCTACAATGAGCAGTTCTTC.

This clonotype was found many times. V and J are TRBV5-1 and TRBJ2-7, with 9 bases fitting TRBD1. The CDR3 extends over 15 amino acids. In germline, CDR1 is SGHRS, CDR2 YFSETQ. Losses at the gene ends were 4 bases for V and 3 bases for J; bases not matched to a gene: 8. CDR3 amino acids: CASSQTPGQGYEQYF. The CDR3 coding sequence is TGCGCCAGCAGCCAGACACCGGGACAGGGCTACGAGCAGTACTTC.

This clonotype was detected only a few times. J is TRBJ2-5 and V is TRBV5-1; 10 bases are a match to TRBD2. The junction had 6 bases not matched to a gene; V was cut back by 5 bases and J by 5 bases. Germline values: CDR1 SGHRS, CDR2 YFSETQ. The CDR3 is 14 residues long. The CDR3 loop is CASRQPGLAETQYF. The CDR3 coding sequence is TGCGCCAGCAGACAACCGGGACTAGCGGAGACCCAGTACTTC. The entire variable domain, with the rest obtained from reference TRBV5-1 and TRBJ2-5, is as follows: KAGVTQTPRYLIKTRGQQVTLSCSPISGHRSVSWYQQTPGQGLQFLFEYFSETQRNKGNFPGRFSGRQFSNSRSEMNVSTLELGDSALYLCASRQPGLAETQYFGPGTRLLVL.

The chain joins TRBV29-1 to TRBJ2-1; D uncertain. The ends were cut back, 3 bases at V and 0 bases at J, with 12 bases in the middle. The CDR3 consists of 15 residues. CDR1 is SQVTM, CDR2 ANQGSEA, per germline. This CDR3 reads CSVDHQSSSYNEQFF. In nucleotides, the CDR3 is TGCAGCGTTGATCACCAGTCAAGCTCCTACAATGAGCAGTTCTTC.

This chain's CDR3 is CASSVTAGNTIYF. The DNA of the CDR3 is TGTGCCAGCAGTGTGACAGCTGGAAACACCATATATTTT. J is TRBJ1-3 and V is TRBV12-3 or TRBV12-4, with D perhaps matching TRBD1 (5 bases). V was clipped by 5 bases and J by 2 bases, with 7 bases between them. CDR3 length: 13 residues.

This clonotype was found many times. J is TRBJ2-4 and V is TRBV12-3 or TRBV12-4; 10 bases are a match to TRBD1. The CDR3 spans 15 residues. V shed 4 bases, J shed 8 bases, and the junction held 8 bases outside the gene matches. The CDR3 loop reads CASSSGQGLADIQYF. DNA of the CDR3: TGTGCCAGCAGTTCGGGACAGGGGTTGGCAGACATTCAGTACTTC.

The CDR3 coding sequence is TGTGCCAGCAGTTTGGCCGCCCAGAGGACTGAAGCTTTCTTT. Translating it yields CASSLAAQRTEAFF. The chain has TRBV28 and TRBJ1-1, with no clear D. V shed 3 bases and J shed 5 bases, with 13 bases lying between them. The CDR3 runs 14 residues. CDR1 MDHEN and CDR2 SYDVKM come from the germline V gene.

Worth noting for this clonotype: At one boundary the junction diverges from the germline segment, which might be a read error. CDR3 loop: CASGQDPTYEQYF. The CDR3 nucleotides are TGTGCCAGCGGCCAGGACCCCACCTACGAGCAGTACTTC. This sequence joins TRBV3-1 and TRBJ2-7; D unclear. The germline CDR1 and CDR2 sequences are LGHDT and YNNKEL (reference sequence). CDR3 length: 13 amino acids.